Listed below are T cell receptor beta chains from one sample, sequenced in a study of T-cell reconstitution after alpha-beta-depleted transplantation in children. TCRdb itself ran the PCR reads through MiXCR, one entry per CDR3 protein. The sample has 450,000 to 500,000 distinct CDR3 sequences, around 13% seen once. The sample consisted of PBMCs from the stem cell graft donor, taken from the stem cell graft. The receptors here all came from a human donor who donated a stem cell graft to a child with combined immunodeficiency. The CDR3 runs from the conserved cysteine through the conserved F or W. The D gene is left open where the match is weak.

j_call d_call v_call cdr3_aa
TRBJ2-3 TRBD1 TRBV24-1 CATSDFSRGRSTDTQYF
TRBJ2-5 NA TRBV19 CASSMSGLQETQYF
TRBJ2-4 NA TRBV27 CASSSTGTGTKNIQYF
TRBJ2-3 NA TRBV7-2 CASSLGTGYADTQYF
TRBJ2-5 NA TRBV20-1 CSARSDGGVETQYF
TRBJ1-1 NA TRBV27 CASSPLDSNTEAFF
TRBJ2-2 NA TRBV6-5 CASSYGFGTGELFF
TRBJ2-7 NA TRBV10-3 CAISEIYTQPEPYEQYF
TRBJ2-1 NA TRBV5-1 CASSSPFGGNEQFF
TRBJ2-7 NA TRBV6-6 CASTLEGHEQYF
TRBJ1-2 TRBD1 TRBV29-1 CSVGQGRDYGYTF
TRBJ2-7 TRBD2 TRBV5-6 CASSPGLAGGKYLSYEQYF
TRBJ2-1 TRBD2 TRBV7-2 CASSPLAGVADEQFF
TRBJ1-6 NA TRBV10-3 CAISESGAGASSPLHF
TRBJ2-1 TRBD2 TRBV28 CASGTSGVNEQFF
TRBJ2-3 NA TRBV5-1 CASSFDGKITDTQYF
TRBJ2-7 NA TRBV28 CASSRGPPYEQYF
TRBJ2-3 NA TRBV4-1 CASSQDWGRGVTDTQYF
TRBJ2-1 TRBD2 TRBV5-1 CASSSRGGSSYNEQFF
TRBJ2-5 NA TRBV6-6 CASNGRETQYF
TRBJ1-1 NA TRBV30 CACGQNPDTEAFF
TRBJ2-1 NA TRBV7-3 CASSLNRVDNEQFF
TRBJ2-5 NA TRBV30 CAWTPGIHETQYF
TRBJ2-3 TRBD2 TRBV20-1 CSASRPSGGTDTQYF
TRBJ1-1 NA TRBV29-1 CSVETGYETEAFF
TRBJ2-7 NA TRBV4-2 CASSQRLQGFYEQYF
TRBJ2-7 NA TRBV12-3/TRBV12-4 CASSLLGRAGEQYF
TRBJ2-3 TRBD2 TRBV12-3/TRBV12-4 CASSLEVLAGNTQYF
TRBJ2-7 NA TRBV20-1 CSARGKRNYPYEQYF
TRBJ2-7 NA TRBV12-3/TRBV12-4 CASSLYGAGSEQYF
TRBJ2-1 NA TRBV6-5 CASSYGTGTTYNEQFF
TRBJ2-7 NA TRBV29-1 CSVGYSRTYEQYF
TRBJ2-3 TRBD2 TRBV29-1 CSVSAGTRRIDTQYF
TRBJ2-1 NA TRBV9 CASSSSPQNYNEQFF
TRBJ2-5 NA TRBV9 CASSFSSNSQETQYF
TRBJ2-1 NA TRBV24-1 CATQDRPGGTAGREQFF
TRBJ2-7 NA TRBV12-1 CASSHAECGRNSYEQYF
TRBJ1-5 TRBD1 TRBV6-2/TRBV6-3 CASSYGDRHQPQHF
TRBJ2-3 TRBD2 TRBV11-1 CASSHGASGADTQYF